These T cell receptor beta chains were read from a single sample in a study of neurological immune-mediated disorders. Each CDR3 protein gets one entry after TCRdb re-called the 5' RACE reads with MiXCR. This table has 45,000 to 60,000 distinct CDR3 sequences, around 4% appearing once. Material for sequencing was PBMCs. The receptors here all came from a man aged 25-45 years with multiple sclerosis. Both conserved end residues are part of each CDR3. The order of the fields is clone size, D gene, J gene, V gene, CDR3 DNA, CDR3 protein. A D gene is named only where the DNA matches it firmly. Size is omitted from some rows. Given values are once, few, many or a class for expanded clones.

>medium-sized|NA|TRBJ1-2|TRBV7-2
TGTGCCAGCAGCCCCCGGGCAGGGGCTAACTATGGCTACACCTTC
CASSPRAGANYGYTF
>many|NA|TRBJ1-5|TRBV9
TGTGCCAGCAGCGGCAGGGGTAATCAGCCCCAGCATTTT
CASSGRGNQPQHF
>many|NA|TRBJ2-3|TRBV5-1
TGCGCCAGCAGCGGAGGACCACAGGATACGCAGTATTTT
CASSGGPQDTQYF
>many|TRBD1|TRBJ2-7|TRBV5-1
TGCGCCAGCAGCTTGGAACAGGGGACAACCTACGAGCAGTACTTC
CASSLEQGTTYEQYF
>NA|NA|TRBJ1-6|TRBV20-1
TGCAGTGCTGTGGATTCCATTAATTCACTCCTCAACTTT
CSAVDSINSLLNF
>many|NA|TRBJ1-2|TRBV20-1
TGCAGTGCTCCCTTTAACTATGGCTACACCTTC
CSAPFNYGYTF
>NA|TRBD1|TRBJ1-2|TRBV6-5
TGTGTCAGCAGTTACTCTGGGGGACAGAACTATGGCTACACCTTC
CVSSYSGGQNYGYTF
>NA|NA|TRBJ2-7|TRBV29-1
TGCAGCGTTGAAGGAGCCGGGATCTACGAGCAGTACTTC
CSVEGAGIYEQYF
>many|TRBD1|TRBJ1-1|TRBV15
TGTGCCACCAGCTCCCCAGGAGGGACAGCTAGAAACACTGAAGCTTTCTTT
CATSSPGGTARNTEAFF
>many|TRBD1|TRBJ2-2|TRBV29-1
TGCAGCGTTGAAATCACAGGGGGCCGCACCGGGGAGCTGTTTTTT
CSVEITGGRTGELFF
>many|NA|TRBJ2-7|TRBV3-1
TGTGCCAGCAGCCAGGGGACTTCGGAGGCTTACGAGCAGTACTTC
CASSQGTSEAYEQYF
>many|NA|TRBJ1-4|TRBV5-1
TGCGCCAGCAGCCCCCACCAGGGGCGGGATGAAAAACTGTTTTTT
CASSPHQGRDEKLFF
>NA|NA|TRBJ1-2|TRBV20-1
TGCAGTGCTAGAGGTGTCGAGCACTCGGGACGGAACTATGGCTACACCTTC
CSARGVEHSGRNYGYTF
>many|NA|TRBJ2-1|TRBV3-1
TGTGCCAGCAGCCGACTCCTGATGGGCCGATCCCACCATACCAGCTCCTACAATGAGCAGTTCTTC
CASSRLLMGRSHHTSSYNEQFF
>many|NA|TRBJ1-3|TRBV20-1
TGCAGTGCTAGAGAGGGGGCGGGAAACACCATATATTTT
CSAREGAGNTIYF
>many|NA|TRBJ2-3|TRBV5-1
TGCGCCAGCAGTAGGGGGGGGGCCTACACAGATACGCAGTATTTT
CASSRGGAYTDTQYF
>many|TRBD1|TRBJ2-2|TRBV12-3/TRBV12-4
TGTGCCAGCAGTCCAGGGGGTTACACCGGGGAGCTGTTTTTT
CASSPGGYTGELFF
>many|TRBD2|TRBJ2-3|TRBV4-1
TGCGCCAGCAGCCAATCTAGCGGGTCTAGCACAGATACGCAGTATTTT
CASSQSSGSSTDTQYF